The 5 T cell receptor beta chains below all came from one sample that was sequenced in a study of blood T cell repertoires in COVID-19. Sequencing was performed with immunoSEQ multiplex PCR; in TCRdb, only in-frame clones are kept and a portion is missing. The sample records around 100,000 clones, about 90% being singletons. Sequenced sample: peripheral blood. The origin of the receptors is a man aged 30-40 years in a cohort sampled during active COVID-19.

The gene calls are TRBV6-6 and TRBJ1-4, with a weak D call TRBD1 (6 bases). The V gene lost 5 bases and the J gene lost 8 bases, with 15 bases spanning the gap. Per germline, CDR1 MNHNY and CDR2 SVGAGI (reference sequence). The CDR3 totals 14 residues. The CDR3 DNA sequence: TGTGCCAGCAGTCCCCGGGGGGCAGGGGAAAAACTGTTTTTT. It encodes CASSPRGAGEKLFF.

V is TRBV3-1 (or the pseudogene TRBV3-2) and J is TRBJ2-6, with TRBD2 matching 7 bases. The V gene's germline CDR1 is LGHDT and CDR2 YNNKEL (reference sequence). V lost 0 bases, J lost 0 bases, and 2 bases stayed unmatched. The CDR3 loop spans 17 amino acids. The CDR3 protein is CASSQEWGGSGANVLTF. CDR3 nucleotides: TGTGCCAGCAGCCAAGAATGGGGGGGCTCTGGGGCCAACGTCCTGACTTTC.

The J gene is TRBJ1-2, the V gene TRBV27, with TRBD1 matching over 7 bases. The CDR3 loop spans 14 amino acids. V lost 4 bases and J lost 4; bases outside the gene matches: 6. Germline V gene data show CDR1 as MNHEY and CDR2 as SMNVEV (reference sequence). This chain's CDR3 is CASSSRTGSYGYTF. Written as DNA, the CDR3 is TGTGCCAGCAGTTCCCGGACAGGAAGCTATGGCTACACCTTC.

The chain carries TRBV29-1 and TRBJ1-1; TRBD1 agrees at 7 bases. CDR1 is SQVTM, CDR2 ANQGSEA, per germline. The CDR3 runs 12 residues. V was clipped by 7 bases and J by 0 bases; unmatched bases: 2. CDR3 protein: CSAGQMNTEAFF. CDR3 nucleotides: TGCAGCGCGGGACAGATGAACACTGAAGCTTTCTTT.

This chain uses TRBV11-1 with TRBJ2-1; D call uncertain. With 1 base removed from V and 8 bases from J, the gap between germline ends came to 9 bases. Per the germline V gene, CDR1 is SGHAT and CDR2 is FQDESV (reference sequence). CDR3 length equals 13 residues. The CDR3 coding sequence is TGTGCCAGCAGCTTAGAACTCCCATATGAGCAGTTCTTC. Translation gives CASSLELPYEQFF.